Listed below are T cell receptor beta chains from one sample, sequenced in a study of blood T cell repertoires in COVID-19. Profiling relied on immunoSEQ multiplex PCR, and the TCRdb table lists in-frame clones only, not all of them. This sample has about 110,000 clones, with more than 65% found just once. Sequencing was performed on peripheral blood. The source is an elderly woman with active or convalescent COVID-19. CDR3s include the opening cysteine and the closing phenylalanine or tryptophan. The D gene is left open where the match is weak. Expanded clones get a size class; other rows say once, few or many, or leave the size out.

NA,NA,TRBV14,TRBJ1-1,TGTGCCAGCAGCAAGAACCTCGGTACGGTGAGTGAAGCTTTCTTT,CASSKNLGTVSEAFF
NA,NA,TRBV18,TRBJ1-1,TGTGCCAGCTCACCTGGGCGGGTTTACACTGAAGCTTTCTTT,CASSPGRVYTEAFF
TRBD2,NA,TRBV12-3/TRBV12-4,TRBJ2-1,TGTGCCAGCAGGCTACTAGCGGGGAGGGAGCAGTTCTTC,CASRLLAGREQFF
NA,NA,TRBV14,TRBJ2-7,TGTGCCAGCAGCCAAGAAATTGACCCAATCGGGACCTACGAGCAGTACTTC,CASSQEIDPIGTYEQYF
NA,NA,TRBV27,TRBJ1-5,TGTGCCAGCCGGGAGGGACTGCTTAGCAATCAGCCCCAGCATTTT,CASREGLLSNQPQHF
TRBD2,NA,TRBV4-1,TRBJ2-7,TGCGCCAGCAGCCCACGCGGGAGCTACGAGCAGTACTTC,CASSPRGSYEQYF
TRBD2,NA,TRBV10-3,TRBJ2-6,TGTGCCATCAGTGTCGAAGGCGGGAGCTCTGGGGCCAACGTCCTGACTTTC,CAISVEGGSSGANVLTF
NA,NA,TRBV5-6,TRBJ1-4,TGTGCCAGCAGCTTCGGGGGTGAAAAACTGTTTTTT,CASSFGGEKLFF
NA,once,TRBV5-1,TRBJ2-2,TGCGCCAGCAGCCCCGGGACTCCTAACACCGGGGAGCTGTTTTTT,CASSPGTPNTGELFF
NA,NA,TRBV19,TRBJ1-5,TGTGCCATAGCCCAAGGGGTAAGCAATCAGCCCCAGCATTTT,CAIAQGVSNQPQHF
NA,NA,TRBV7-3,TRBJ1-5,TGTGCCAGCAGCTTTGGACACAATCAGCCCCAGCATTTT,CASSFGHNQPQHF
NA,NA,TRBV10-1,TRBJ2-3,TGCGCCAGCAGTGAGTCGATAGACATCAGGGGCACAGATACGCAGTATTTT,CASSESIDIRGTDTQYF
NA,NA,TRBV27,TRBJ2-1,TGTGCCAGCAGCCCTAAGGTGGGTCTAGCGAACAATGAGCAGTTCTTC,CASSPKVGLANNEQFF
NA,NA,TRBV6-1,TRBJ1-2,TGTGCCAGCAGTGAAGTAGCTTTTCGATACTATGGCTACACCTTC,CASSEVAFRYYGYTF
TRBD2,NA,TRBV10-3,TRBJ2-7,TGTGCCATCAGTGAGTCGGGCGGGAGGTTTTCCTACGAGCAGTACTTC,CAISESGGRFSYEQYF
TRBD2,NA,TRBV12-3/TRBV12-4,TRBJ2-7,TGTGCCAGCAGTTTCCGGGAGGGTGGCGAGCAGTACTTC,CASSFREGGEQYF
NA,once,TRBV19,TRBJ2-6,TGTGCCAGTAGGGTGGACAGCTCTGGGGCCAACGTCCTGACTTTC,CASRVDSSGANVLTF
TRBD2,NA,TRBV10-3,TRBJ2-7,TGTGCCATCAGTGGCGGGACTAGCGGGAGCTACGAGCAGTACTTC,CAISGGTSGSYEQYF
TRBD2,NA,TRBV7-2,TRBJ2-1,TGTGCCAGCAGCTTAGTATCTAGCGGGGGAAATGAGCAGTTCTTC,CASSLVSSGGNEQFF
TRBD1,NA,TRBV10-2,TRBJ2-2,TGCGCCAGCAGCCTACAGGGGTACACCGGGGAGCTGTTTTTT,CASSLQGYTGELFF
NA,NA,TRBV12-3/TRBV12-4,TRBJ1-1,TGTGCCAGCAGTTTAAAGAGAAACACTGAAGCTTTCTTT,CASSLKRNTEAFF
TRBD2,few,TRBV5-6,TRBJ2-2,TGTGCCAGCAGCTTGGTTGGACTAGCGAACACCGGGGAGCTGTTTTTT,CASSLVGLANTGELFF
NA,NA,TRBV9,TRBJ1-1,TGTGCCAGCAGCGCAAACATTGGACAGAACACTGAAGCTTTCTTT,CASSANIGQNTEAFF
NA,NA,TRBV7-6,TRBJ1-1,TGTGCCAGCAGCTTAGTGGAGGGGAACACTGAAGCTTTCTTT,CASSLVEGNTEAFF
NA,NA,TRBV10-3,TRBJ2-7,TGTGCCATCAGTGAGCCGACAGGCCCCCCTTACGAGCAGTACTTC,CAISEPTGPPYEQYF
TRBD1,NA,TRBV29-1,TRBJ1-2,TGCAGCGCTGAGGTTCGACAGGGGGCGTCAGGCTATGGCTACACCTTC,CSAEVRQGASGYGYTF
NA,once,TRBV12-3/TRBV12-4,TRBJ2-1,TGTGCCAGCAGTTCTATAGGGGGCAATGAGCAGTTCTTC,CASSSIGGNEQFF
NA,NA,TRBV18,TRBJ2-7,TGTGCCAGCTCACCCAGACAACCCCCCTACGAGCAGTACTTC,CASSPRQPPYEQYF
TRBD1,NA,TRBV11-2,TRBJ1-1,TGTGCCAGCAGCTTCCCCCGGGACAGGGCCCATGAAGCTTTCTTT,CASSFPRDRAHEAFF